The T cell receptor (beta chain) under discussion was sequenced for a study of CD8 T cells in Susac syndrome. Random hexamers served to reverse transcribe roughly 0.5 to 1 ug RNA. TCRdb used MiXCR to reprocess the immunoSEQ multiplex PCR reads, holding one entry per CDR3 protein. The data contain about 200,000 distinct CDR3 sequences, roughly 96% of them seen just once; the ten biggest clones take up just under 0.095%. Sequencing of TCR beta was performed on blood CD8+ T cells and on blood CD4+ T cells. Those who served as multiple sclerosis controls were treatment-naive patients with stable or active relapsing-remitting disease. Germline-derived CDR1 and CDR2 are SGHDN and FVKESK. This CDR3 region has 15 residues. V was cut by 0 bases and J by 10 bases, with 16 bases left in between.

Sequences were obtained from CD4+ T cells from PBMCs. This TCR derives from a human donor with multiple sclerosis. This chain connects TRBV14 to TRBJ2-1, with D possibly matching TRBD2 (6 bases). CDR3 sequence reads: CASSQEGTYPQEQFF. The CDR3, as DNA: TGTGCCAGCAGCCAAGAAGGGACTTACCCCCAAGAGCAGTTCTTC.